The 29 T cell receptor beta chains presented below share a single source sample, sequenced in a study of blood T cell repertoires in COVID-19. Clones were sequenced by immunoSEQ multiplex PCR, and TCRdb holds only the in-frame ones, with some missing. The sample lists some 96,000 clones, about 77% occurring once. Specimen: peripheral blood. These receptors were taken from a woman aged 70-85 years with acute or convalescent COVID-19.

This chain uses TRBV18 with TRBJ2-2, with D tentatively TRBD1 (5 bases). Germline V CDR1 and CDR2: KGHSH, LQKENI. V shed 0 bases and J shed 7 bases, with 6 bases lying between them. CDR3 length: 13 residues. DNA of the CDR3: TGTGCCAGCTCACCACCCACAGGCGGGGAGCTGTTTTTT. It codes for CASSPPTGGELFF.

The chain joins TRBV24-1 to TRBJ1-5, with 11 bases aligning to TRBD1. J was trimmed by 4 bases and V by 4 bases; bases with no gene match: 5. In germline, CDR1 is KGHDR, CDR2 SFDVKD. This CDR3 has 16 amino acids. The CDR3 loop reads CATSDRGQGANQPQHF. The CDR3 DNA sequence: TGTGCCACCAGTGACCGCGGACAGGGGGCAAATCAGCCCCAGCATTTT.

The rearrangement joins TRBV19 to TRBJ1-4; 11 bases fit TRBD1. The CDR3 has 15 amino acids. The V gene's germline CDR1 is LNHDA and CDR2 SQIVND (reference sequence). V lost 3 bases to trimming and J lost 6 bases; unmatched junction nucleotides: 3. The CDR3 region is CASSIPGQGDEKLFF. The CDR3 DNA reads as TGTGCCAGTAGTATCCCGGGACAGGGGGATGAAAAACTGTTTTTT.

This clone was observed a few times. The chain employs TRBV15 and TRBJ2-3; 7 bases are a match to TRBD2. V shed 0 bases and J 2 bases; nucleotides not matched to a gene: 8. The length of the CDR3 is 17 residues. Germline V CDR1 and CDR2: LNHNV, YYDKDF (reference sequence). As DNA, the CDR3 is TGTGCCACCAGCAGAGATGGGCAACTAGCGTCCACAGATACGCAGTATTTT. Residues: CATSRDGQLASTDTQYF.

This chain uses TRBV7-2 with TRBJ2-4; D is possibly TRBD2 (6 bases). The V end lost 1 base, the J end lost 9 bases, and 13 bases lay between the germline ends. CDR3 size: 14 residues. CDR1 is SGHTA and CDR2 is FQGNSA in the germline V gene. CDR3 DNA: TGTGCCAGCAGCTTAGGCGGGGAAACTGTCATTCAGTACTTC. It yields the protein CASSLGGETVIQYF.

V gene TRBV6-5 combines with J gene TRBJ2-5, with 7 bases aligning to TRBD2. CDR3 length: 14 amino acids. Germline CDR1 and CDR2: MNHEY and SVGAGI. With V trimmed by 8 bases and J by 2 bases, 8 bases remained unmatched. CDR3 sequence: CASRRSGAQETQYF. The CDR3 nucleotides are TGTGCCAGCCGGCGAAGCGGGGCACAAGAGACCCAGTACTTC.

The V gene is TRBV4-3, the J gene TRBJ2-3, with D uncertain. This CDR3 comprises 16 residues. The germline gives CDR1 LGHNA, CDR2 YSLEER. V lost 1 base to trimming and J lost 0 bases, with 11 bases between them. CDR3: CASSQGAPISTDTQYF. The DNA for the CDR3 is TGCGCCAGCAGCCAAGGGGCCCCGATAAGCACAGATACGCAGTATTTT.

The J gene is TRBJ2-3, the V gene TRBV24-1; 7 positions match TRBD1. V lost 7 bases, J lost 2 bases, and 5 bases stayed unmatched. CDR1 is KGHDR, CDR2 SFDVKD, per germline. This CDR3 comprises 14 residues. This CDR3 is CATRGQVSTDTQYF. In nucleotides, the CDR3 is TGTGCCACCAGAGGACAGGTCTCCACAGATACGCAGTATTTT.

The chain carries TRBV2 and TRBJ2-2; 8 bases fit TRBD2. The germline V gene has CDR1 SNHLY and CDR2 FYNNEI. This CDR3 region has 15 residues. V was pared by 6 bases and J by 4 bases, with 7 bases of the junction left unmatched. The CDR3 region is CASRMETSATGELFF. As DNA, the CDR3 is TGTGCCAGCAGAATGGAGACTAGCGCCACCGGGGAGCTGTTTTTT. The whole variable domain, filled in from reference TRBV2 and TRBJ2-2, reads EPEVTQTPSHQVTQMGQEVILRCVPISNHLYFYWYRQILGQKVEFLVSFYNNEISEKSEIFDDQFSVERPDGSNFTLKIRSTKLEDSAMYFCASRMETSATGELFFGEGSRLTVL.

This clone was counted a few times. The CDR3 DNA is TGTGCCAGTAGTATACGGGCACAGGAGAACACTGAAGCTTTCTTT. This translates into CASSIRAQENTEAFF. The rearrangement links TRBV19 to TRBJ1-1; TRBD1 might be the D (5 bases). CDR3 size: 15 residues. Germline lookup yields CDR1 LNHDA and CDR2 SQIVND (reference sequence). With 2 bases removed from V and 1 base from J, the gap between germline ends came to 11 bases.

V gene TRBV13 combines with J gene TRBJ1-4; 7 bases match TRBD1. This CDR3 spans 16 amino acids. The ends lost 5 bases at V and 2 bases at J; junction bases unmatched: 8. Germline CDR1 PRHDT, CDR2 FYEKMQ (reference sequence). The CDR3 sequence: CASSLRTGTTNEKLFF. The CDR3 DNA is TGTGCCAGCAGCCTCCGGACAGGAACGACTAATGAAAAACTGTTTTTT.

The DNA for the CDR3 is TGTGCCAGTAGTACGCAGGCAGGGGGAGAGCAGTACGTC. It yields the protein CASSTQAGGEQYV. The chain combines TRBV19 with TRBJ2-7, with 7 bases identical to TRBD1. Germline V CDR1 and CDR2: LNHDA, SQIVND (reference sequence). The CDR3 is made up of 13 amino acids. The V gene end was trimmed by 4 bases and the J gene end by 7 bases; junction bases not matched to a gene: 7.

The V and J genes are TRBV30 and TRBJ1-1; weak D call: TRBD1 (6 bases). With 4 bases removed from V and 7 bases from J, the gap between germline ends came to 13 bases. This CDR3 region has 12 residues. Germline V gene lookup returns CDR1 GTSNPN and CDR2 SVGIG (reference sequence). CDR3 amino acids: CAWTPQGSEAFF. CDR3 nucleotides: TGTGCCTGGACACCCCAGGGGAGTGAAGCTTTCTTT.

The rearrangement links TRBV27 to TRBJ2-3; 13 positions agree with TRBD2. CDR1 MNHEY and CDR2 SMNVEV come from the germline V gene (reference sequence). The CDR3 covers 17 residues. V dropped 4 bases and J dropped 1; count of bases not matched to a gene: 5. CDR3 protein: CASSSLLAGGRTDTQYF. The CDR3 coding sequence is TGTGCCAGCAGTTCCTTACTAGCGGGGGGGCGCACAGATACGCAGTATTTT.

On this clone: This same CDR3 is encoded by further DNA sequences in the sample. The chain employs TRBV5-1 and TRBJ1-1; 11 bases fit TRBD1. The germline V gene encodes CDR1 SGHRS and CDR2 YFSETQ. The V and J ends lost 3 bases and 5 bases, in that order; junction bases with no gene match: 3. The CDR3 runs 14 residues. The DNA of the CDR3 is TGCGCCAGCAGCTCTGGGACAGGGGGGACTGAAGCTTTCTTT. Encoded protein: CASSSGTGGTEAFF. Filled out from reference TRBV5-1 and TRBJ1-1, the complete variable domain reads KAGVTQTPRYLIKTRGQQVTLSCSPISGHRSVSWYQQTPGQGLQFLFEYFSETQRNKGNFPGRFSGRQFSNSRSEMNVSTLELGDSALYLCASSSGTGGTEAFFGQGTRLTVV.

The gene calls are TRBV7-8 and TRBJ2-6, with D tentatively TRBD2 (5 bases). Trimming removed 6 bases from V and 4 bases from J, with 16 bases in between. The CDR3 consists of 16 residues. Germline CDR1 is SGHVS and CDR2 is FQNEAQ. CDR3 region: CASRLALTSGANVLTF. For the CDR3, the DNA is TGTGCCAGCAGGCTAGCTCTCACATCCGGGGCCAACGTCCTGACTTTC.

The chain uses TRBV20-1 and TRBJ2-6, with unresolved D. CDR1 and CDR2 from the germline V gene are DFQATT and SNEGSKA (reference sequence). V was trimmed by 3 bases and J by 0 bases, leaving 6 bases between them. This CDR3 comprises 14 residues. In DNA, the CDR3 is TGCAGTGCTAGTGACGTCTCTGGGGCCAACGTCCTGACTTTC. The encoded protein is CSASDVSGANVLTF.

The V gene is TRBV7-2, the J gene TRBJ2-5; D is perhaps TRBD2 (6 bases). Trimming removed 2 bases from V and 2 bases from J, with 18 bases in between. The CDR3 covers 17 residues. Germline CDR1 is SGHTA and CDR2 is FQGNSA. The CDR3 coding sequence is TGTGCCAGCAGCTTACTTGGGACTTCGATTGCTCAAGAGACCCAGTACTTC. Amino acid sequence: CASSLLGTSIAQETQYF.

The gene calls are TRBV4-1 and TRBJ2-2; 11 bases align to TRBD2. Germline V lookup: CDR1 MGHRA, CDR2 YSYEKL. V lost 2 bases to trimming and J lost 1 base; unmatched junction nucleotides: 3. This CDR3 has 17 amino acids. In DNA, the CDR3 is TGCGCCAGCAGCCAACCGACTAGCGGGGTGAACACCGGGGAGCTGTTTTTT. It codes for CASSQPTSGVNTGELFF.

This clone was seen a single time. The chain has TRBV11-1 and TRBJ1-2; 9 bases are shared with TRBD1. Germline V gene lookup returns CDR1 SGHAT and CDR2 FQDESV (reference sequence). The V gene end was trimmed by 5 bases and the J gene end by 4 bases; junction bases not matched to a gene: 5. This CDR3 is built from 14 residues. The CDR3 loop reads CASSLGQGSYGYTF. CDR3 nucleotides: TGTGCCAGCAGCCTTGGACAGGGGTCCTATGGCTACACCTTC.

V gene TRBV19 combines with J gene TRBJ2-1; TRBD2 is a possible D gene (6 bases). Trimming took off 2 bases at V and 2 bases at J, with 16 bases between the two ends. This CDR3 has 17 residues. Per germline, CDR1 LNHDA and CDR2 SQIVND (reference sequence). This chain's CDR3 is CASSIQPGATAYNEQFF. DNA of the CDR3: TGTGCCAGTAGTATACAACCGGGAGCCACGGCCTACAATGAGCAGTTCTTC.

The chain is built from TRBV18 and TRBJ2-3; D is undetermined. This CDR3 contains 12 residues. The germline V gene encodes CDR1 KGHSH and CDR2 LQKENI. V lost 3 bases and J lost 6, with 7 bases in between. The CDR3 sequence: CASSPERDTQYF. The CDR3 DNA sequence: TGTGCCAGCTCACCTGAGAGGGATACGCAGTATTTT.

This chain links TRBV19 with TRBJ2-2, with 13 nucleotides matching TRBD2. Germline CDR1 LNHDA, CDR2 SQIVND (reference sequence). The V gene end was trimmed by 3 bases and the J gene end by 1 base; junction bases not matched to a gene: 5. CDR3 size: 18 residues. The CDR3 DNA sequence: TGTGCCAGTAGTATCGATGGGACTAGCGGGGAGAACACCGGGGAGCTGTTTTTT. It yields the protein CASSIDGTSGENTGELFF.

The rearrangement joins TRBV18 to TRBJ2-2; the match to TRBD1 covers 8 bases. CDR1 and CDR2 (germline): KGHSH, LQKENI. With 0 bases clipped from V and 2 bases from J, the junction kept 5 bases outside the gene matches. The CDR3 sequence is 17 residues long. CDR3 loop: CASSPPKGQANTGELFF. CDR3 bases: TGTGCCAGCTCACCACCGAAGGGACAGGCAAACACCGGGGAGCTGTTTTTT.

The chain has TRBV5-1 and TRBJ1-6; 10 bases fit TRBD1. This CDR3 is 18 amino acids long. Germline V CDR1 and CDR2: SGHRS, YFSETQ. V shed 9 bases, J shed 5 bases, and the junction held 17 bases outside the gene matches. The chain's CDR3 is CATAPGTGDHIHNSPLHF. CDR3 coding DNA: TGCGCCACCGCCCCCGGGACAGGGGATCACATCCATAATTCACCCCTCCACTTT.

This chain uses TRBV6-5 with TRBJ1-1; D is perhaps TRBD1 (6 bases). Trimming cost V 8 bases and J 1 base, with 11 bases left between them. The length of the CDR3 is 13 residues. Germline CDR1 MNHEY, CDR2 SVGAGI. The CDR3 nucleotides are TGTGCCAGCCCAAAGGACAGGAACACTGAAGCTTTCTTT. Amino acid sequence: CASPKDRNTEAFF.

In the case of this clone: The same CDR3 is also encoded by other DNA sequences in this sample. The gene calls are TRBV18 and TRBJ2-3, with TRBD1 identical over 9 bases. The length of the CDR3 is 14 residues. The V gene's germline CDR1 is KGHSH and CDR2 LQKENI. V lost 3 bases and J lost 5; bases outside the gene matches: 3. The CDR3 DNA is TGTGCCAGCTCACCGACAGGGGGGAGAGATACGCAGTATTTT. Protein product: CASSPTGGRDTQYF.

The chain couples TRBV3-1 (or the pseudogene TRBV3-2) to TRBJ2-5, with 9 bases aligning to TRBD2. CDR3 length: 18 amino acids. Per the germline V gene, CDR1 is LGHDT and CDR2 is YNNKEL (reference sequence). After removal of 0 bases from V and 3 bases from J, the junction contained 11 bases not matched to a gene. The CDR3 sequence: CASSQDWRGGRMEETQYF. The DNA of the CDR3 is TGTGCCAGCAGCCAAGATTGGCGGGGGGGCCGCATGGAAGAGACCCAGTACTTC.

The chain combines TRBV28 with TRBJ2-5, with 9 bases that match TRBD2. CDR3 length equals 15 residues. J was trimmed by 2 bases and V by 2 bases; bases with no gene match: 3. Germline V CDR1 and CDR2: MDHEN, SYDVKM. The CDR3 DNA is TGTGCCAGCAGTTTAGAAGCGGGGGGACAAGAGACCCAGTACTTC. Translation: CASSLEAGGQETQYF.